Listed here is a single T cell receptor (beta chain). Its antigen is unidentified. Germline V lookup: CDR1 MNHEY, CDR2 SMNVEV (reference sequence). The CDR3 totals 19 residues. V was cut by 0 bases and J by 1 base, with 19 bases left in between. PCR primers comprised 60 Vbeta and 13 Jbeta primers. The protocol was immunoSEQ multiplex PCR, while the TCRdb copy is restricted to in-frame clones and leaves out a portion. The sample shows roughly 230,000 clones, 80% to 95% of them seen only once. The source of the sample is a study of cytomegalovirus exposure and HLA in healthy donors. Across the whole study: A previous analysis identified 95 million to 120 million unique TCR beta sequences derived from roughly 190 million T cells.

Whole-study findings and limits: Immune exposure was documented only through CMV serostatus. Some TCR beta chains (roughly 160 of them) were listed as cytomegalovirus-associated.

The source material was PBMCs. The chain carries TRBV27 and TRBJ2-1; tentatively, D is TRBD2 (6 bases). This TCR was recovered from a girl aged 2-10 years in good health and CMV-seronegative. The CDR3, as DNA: TGTGCCAGCAGTTTATCACGGTCTACTTCGGGGAGGTCCTACAATGAGCAGTTCTTC. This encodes CASSLSRSTSGRSYNEQFF.